This record covers a single T cell receptor (beta chain). Its target is unknown. Sequenced by immunoSEQ multiplex PCR; TCRdb stores in-frame clones only, minus some. The repertoire holds 80,000 to 100,000 clones, with 82% as singletons. These data originate in a study of radiotherapy plus CTLA-4 blockade in lung cancer. Study-level results: Radiotherapy was combined with ipilimumab, and tumor-derived TCR clones then expanded in blood. It was early blood T cell clone dynamics, with interferon-beta, that reportedly best predicted response.

The germline V gene encodes CDR1 SGHRS and CDR2 YFSETQ. V shed 4 bases, J shed 2 bases, and the junction held 9 bases outside the gene matches. The CDR3 is 16 residues long. Patients with chemo-refractory metastatic non-small-cell lung cancer received focal radiation plus CTLA-4 blockade with ipilimumab. The J gene is TRBJ2-1, the V gene TRBV5-1; 7 bases align to TRBD1. The input for sequencing was peripheral blood, taken from a patient treated with radiotherapy plus ipilimumab. The clonotype was recovered from a human donor with non-small cell lung cancer who had a partial response to radiotherapy plus ipilimumab. In DNA form, the CDR3 reads TGCGCCAGCAGCGCCAGACAGGGATTCCCCTACAATGAGCAGTTCTTC. The encoded protein is CASSARQGFPYNEQFF.